The next 15 T cell receptor beta chains were all read from a single sample in a study of regulatory T cells in long-lasting Graves disease. Researchers made TCR beta libraries by using iRepertoire HTBI primers and running Arm-PCR on CDR3 regions. In TCRdb, the multiplex PCR reads were re-called with MiXCR into one record per CDR3 protein. The table includes 500,000 to 800,000 distinct CDR3 sequences, about 30% detected once. This sample's time point: persistent/refractory GD, antithyroid drugs over 5 years with positive TRAb. The TCR library was made from RNA extracted from PBMCs. Sequences were derived from peripheral blood mononuclear cells (PBMCs), sampled when the disease was refractory, from a patient treated with antithyroid drugs. The receptor set was obtained from a female donor with Graves disease.

The chain combines TRBV5-1 with TRBJ1-5; TRBD1 aligns across 7 bases. Germline-derived CDR1 and CDR2 are SGHRS and YFSETQ. The CDR3 has 16 amino acids. Trimming took 4 bases from V and 9 from J; bases not matched to a gene: 16. The CDR3 loop reads CASSPIPGTAPGPQHF. The CDR3 bases are TGCGCCAGCAGCCCAATACCTGGGACAGCCCCCGGGCCCCAGCATTTT.

This clonotype was found a few times. CDR3 protein: CASSLEDIHTEAFF. Written as DNA, the CDR3 is TGTGCCAGCAGCTTGGAAGACATCCACACTGAAGCTTTCTTT. V and J are TRBV7-9 and TRBJ1-1; D call uncertain. The CDR3 totals 14 residues. The germline CDR1 and CDR2 sequences are SEHNR and FQNEAQ (reference sequence). V lost 3 bases, J lost 3 bases, and 11 bases lay in between.

The V call is TRBV29-1, the J call TRBJ2-7, with a possible D match to TRBD1 (6 bases). This CDR3 has 13 amino acids. The ends were cut back, 2 bases at V and 0 bases at J, with 8 bases in the middle. The germline V gene encodes CDR1 SQVTM and CDR2 ANQGSEA. CDR3 sequence: CSVEKDSSYEQYF. The CDR3 region has the DNA TGCAGCGTTGAAAAGGACAGCTCCTACGAGCAGTACTTC.

The chain joins TRBV12-5 to TRBJ1-5; 8 positions agree with TRBD1. CDR3 size: 15 residues. The V segment lost 1 base and the J segment 3 bases; nucleotides outside the gene matches: 2. Germline CDR1 LGHNT, CDR2 FRNRAP. CDR3 in amino acids: CASGLGTGLNQPQHF. The CDR3 DNA reads as TGTGCTAGTGGTTTGGGGACAGGGCTCAATCAGCCCCAGCATTTT.

The rearrangement uses TRBV6-1 and TRBJ2-7; 9 bases are shared with TRBD2. The CDR3 runs 15 residues. The J segment lost 6 bases and the V segment lost 7 bases, leaving 13 bases of the junction unmatched. Germline V gives CDR1 MNHNS, CDR2 SASEGT. In nucleotides, the CDR3 is TGTGCCAGCACCAGAGGGTCGCTAGCGGGACGCGAGCAGTACTTC. Amino acid sequence: CASTRGSLAGREQYF.

V gene TRBV12-3 or TRBV12-4 combines with J gene TRBJ2-7, with D hard to call. The V end lost 6 bases, the J end lost 6 bases, and 15 bases lay between the germline ends. There are 13 residues in the CDR3. The CDR3: CASSPLELGEQYF. CDR3 DNA: TGTGCCAGCAGCCCTCTAGAGTTAGGCGAGCAGTACTTC.

The V call is TRBV20-1, the J call TRBJ1-1; the match to TRBD1 covers 10 bases. CDR1 and CDR2 (germline): DFQATT, SNEGSKA (reference sequence). V trimming: 6 bases; J trimming: 5 bases; junction bases outside the gene matches: 18. The CDR3 consists of 17 residues. The CDR3 reads CSARYFFRTGGWTEAFF. The CDR3 region has the DNA TGCAGTGCCCGTTATTTCTTCAGGACAGGGGGGTGGACTGAAGCTTTCTTT.

As concerns this clonotype: One end of the junction fails to match germline, which may point to a read error. The chain links TRBV6-2 or TRBV6-3 to TRBJ1-2; D is unresolved. The germline gives CDR1 MNHEY, CDR2 SVGEGT. This CDR3 is 12 amino acids long. CDR3 sequence: CASTQATYGHTF. In nucleotides, the CDR3 is TGTGCCAGCACCCAGGCCACATATGGCCACACCTTC.

This clonotype has a count of ten or more. This chain uses TRBV11-2 with TRBJ2-2; possibly TRBD2 for D (5 bases). Trimming pared 4 bases from V and 5 bases from J, leaving 14 bases between. The germline V gene has CDR1 SGHAT and CDR2 FQNNGV. The CDR3 is 15 residues long. CDR3: CASSSLGLRTGELFF. The CDR3, as DNA: TGTGCCAGCAGCTCACTAGGGTTGAGGACCGGGGAGCTGTTTTTT.

The sample holds many counts of this clonotype. V and J are TRBV7-2 and TRBJ1-2, with D perhaps matching TRBD1 (6 bases). The CDR3 extends over 13 amino acids. CDR1 and CDR2 from the germline V gene are SGHTA and FQGNSA. V shed 2 bases and J shed 4 bases, with 8 bases lying between them. CDR3: CASSLTRGYGYTF. DNA for the CDR3: TGTGCCAGCAGCTTAACCAGGGGCTATGGCTACACCTTC.

V gene TRBV15 combines with J gene TRBJ1-5; D is uncertain. Germline CDR1 is LNHNV and CDR2 is YYDKDF (reference sequence). V lost 0 bases, J lost 4 bases, and 10 bases lay in between. There are 15 residues in the CDR3. In DNA, the CDR3 is TGTGCCACCAGCAGAGAAGGGTCGGGGAATCAGCCCCAGCATTTT. This sequence encodes CATSREGSGNQPQHF.

The J gene is TRBJ1-3, the V gene TRBV7-9; no firm D call. Between the trimmed V and J ends, which lost 2 bases and 0 bases, there was a span of 5 bases. The CDR3 runs 14 residues. Looked up from germline, CDR1 is SEHNR and CDR2 is FQNEAQ (reference sequence). CDR3 bases: TGTGCCAGCAGCTTACGCCGCTCTGGAAACACCATATATTTT. Translating it yields CASSLRRSGNTIYF.

This chain joins TRBV5-4 and TRBJ2-7, with 14 bases identical to TRBD2. The CDR3 runs to 17 residues. Losses at the gene ends were 5 bases for V and 0 bases for J; bases not matched to a gene: 7. Looked up from germline, CDR1 is SGHNT and CDR2 is YYREEE (reference sequence). Here the CDR3 DNA reads TGTGCCAGCAGGCGGACTAGCGGGAGGTTAAGCTCCTACGAGCAGTACTTC. Its protein is CASRRTSGRLSSYEQYF.

This clonotype has ten or more counts. The rearrangement links TRBV19 to TRBJ1-2; a weak D match, TRBD1 (5 bases). Trimming cost V 3 bases and J 4 bases, with 12 bases left between them. CDR3 length equals 14 residues. CDR1 is LNHDA and CDR2 is SQIVND in the germline V gene (reference sequence). The CDR3 coding sequence is TGTGCCAGTAGTATTTCTGATGGGGCCTATGGCTACACCTTC. Translating gives CASSISDGAYGYTF.

This clonotype has a count of ten or more. This chain uses TRBV2 with TRBJ2-5, with 7 bases fitting TRBD2. The junction had 3 bases not matched to a gene; V was cut back by 0 bases and J by 5 bases. This CDR3 region has 14 residues. Germline V gene sequence: CDR1 SNHLY, CDR2 FYNNEI. The CDR3 region is CASSEALGGETQYF. The CDR3 region has the DNA TGTGCCAGCAGTGAAGCGCTCGGGGGGGAGACCCAGTACTTC. Drawing the rest from reference TRBV2 and TRBJ2-5, the complete variable domain is EPEVTQTPSHQVTQMGQEVILRCVPISNHLYFYWYRQILGQKVEFLVSFYNNEISEKSEIFDDQFSVERPDGSNFTLKIRSTKLEDSAMYFCASSEALGGETQYFGPGTRLLVL.